The 9 T cell receptor beta chains below come from one sample, sequenced in a study of T cell clones after liver transplantation. Generated by immunoSEQ multiplex PCR, the TCRdb table keeps only in-frame clones and is missing some. In the table there are 90,000 to 120,000 clones, approximately 78% of which are singletons. The sequencing used CD4+ T cells from blood, collected before liver transplant. Source of these receptors: a human donor who received a liver transplant.

The chain carries TRBV19 and TRBJ1-1; 7 bases align to TRBD1. The CDR3 is 14 residues long. The germline V gene has CDR1 LNHDA and CDR2 SQIVND (reference sequence). After removal of 8 bases from V and 7 bases from J, the junction contained 13 bases not matched to a gene. The CDR3 is CASYKTGKGSEAFF. CDR3 nucleotides: TGTGCCAGTTATAAGACAGGGAAGGGGAGTGAAGCTTTCTTT. The entire variable domain, with the rest obtained from reference TRBV19 and TRBJ1-1, is as follows: DGGITQSPKYLFRKEGQNVTLSCEQNLNHDAMYWYRQDPGQGLRLIYYSQIVNDFQKGDIAEGYSVSREKKESFPLTVTSAQKNPTAFYLCASYKTGKGSEAFFGQGTRLTVV.

The rearrangement joins TRBV4-1 to TRBJ2-1; D is ambiguous. Germline-derived CDR1 and CDR2 are MGHRA and YSYEKL. Trimming left V 3 bases short and J 3 bases short, with 15 bases between. The CDR3 is made up of 16 amino acids. The CDR3 sequence: CASSHPASVDYNEQFF. The CDR3 bases are TGCGCCAGCAGCCATCCCGCCTCGGTCGACTACAATGAGCAGTTCTTC.

This chain joins TRBV4-1 and TRBJ1-5; no clear D. The CDR3 runs 15 residues. V lost 5 bases and J lost 3, with 14 bases in between. CDR1 is MGHRA, CDR2 YSYEKL, per germline. The CDR3 DNA reads TGCGCCAGCAGCTACTTGCTAACTCACAATCAGCCCCAGCATTTT. The encoded protein is CASSYLLTHNQPQHF.

The V call is TRBV6-5, the J call TRBJ2-1, with D perhaps matching TRBD1 (5 bases). The CDR3 has 11 amino acids. The germline V and J ends were trimmed by 4 bases and 8 bases, with 6 bases remaining between them. CDR1 and CDR2 from the germline V gene are MNHEY and SVGAGI. The CDR3 coding sequence is TGTGCCAGCAGTTGGGGCCATGAGCAGTTCTTC. The encoded protein is CASSWGHEQFF.

V is TRBV23-1 and J is TRBJ2-7; the D is unclear. TRBV23-1 is an ORF, and what it does is uncertain. The CDR3 totals 8 residues. The CDR3 DNA sequence: TGCCCCAACGACGAGCAGTACTTC. As protein: CPNDEQYF.

The count of this clone is one. The chain joins TRBV5-5 to TRBJ2-2; 7 bases line up with TRBD2. CDR1 and CDR2 (germline): SGHKS, YYEKEE (reference sequence). CDR3 length: 17 residues. V lost 4 bases to trimming and J lost 6 bases; unmatched junction nucleotides: 15. CDR3 residues: CASSPGLIRLVAGELFF. The DNA for the CDR3 is TGTGCCAGCAGCCCGGGACTAATCCGCTTAGTGGCCGGGGAGCTGTTTTTT.

The chain employs TRBV5-4 and TRBJ2-5, with TRBD2 identical over 11 bases. With 2 bases clipped from V and 0 bases from J, the junction kept 3 bases outside the gene matches. Germline values: CDR1 SGHNT, CDR2 YYREEE (reference sequence). The CDR3 length is 16 residues. The CDR3 nucleotides are TGTGCCAGCAGCTTCGGGACTAGCGGAAACCAAGAGACCCAGTACTTC. This gives the protein CASSFGTSGNQETQYF. Filled out from reference TRBV5-4 and TRBJ2-5, the complete variable domain reads ETGVTQSPTHLIKTRGQQVTLRCSSQSGHNTVSWYQQALGQGPQFIFQYYREEENGRGNFPPRFSGLQFPNYSSELNVNALELDDSALYLCASSFGTSGNQETQYFGPGTRLLVL.

V usage is TRBV7-9 and J usage is TRBJ2-1, with a weak D call TRBD2 (5 bases). The ends were cut back, 10 bases at V and 6 bases at J, with 13 bases in the middle. The CDR3 extends over 12 amino acids. The germline CDR1 and CDR2 sequences are SEHNR and FQNEAQ (reference sequence). Here the CDR3 reads CAIPSGGNEQFF. The CDR3 DNA reads TGTGCCATCCCCTCTGGAGGCAATGAGCAGTTCTTC.

The chain combines TRBV7-6 with TRBJ1-1; D remains unclear. The germline CDR1 and CDR2 sequences are SGHVS and FNYEAQ. The V end lost 3 bases, the J end lost 2 bases, and 10 bases lay between the germline ends. The CDR3 has 14 amino acids. CDR3 sequence reads: CASSLRLGNTEAFF. Written as DNA, the CDR3 is TGTGCCAGCAGCTTGAGGTTGGGAAACACTGAAGCTTTCTTT.